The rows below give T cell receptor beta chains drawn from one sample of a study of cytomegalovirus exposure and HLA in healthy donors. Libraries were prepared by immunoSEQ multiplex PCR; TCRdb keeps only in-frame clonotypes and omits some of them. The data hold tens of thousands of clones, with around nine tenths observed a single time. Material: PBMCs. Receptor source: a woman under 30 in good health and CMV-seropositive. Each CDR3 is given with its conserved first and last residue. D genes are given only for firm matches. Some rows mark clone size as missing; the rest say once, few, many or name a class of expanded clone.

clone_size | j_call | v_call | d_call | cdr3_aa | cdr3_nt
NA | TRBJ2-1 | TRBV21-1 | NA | CASSKVAGTRYPNEQFF | TGTGCCAGCAGCAAAGTAGCCGGGACTAGATATCCCAATGAGCAGTTCTTC
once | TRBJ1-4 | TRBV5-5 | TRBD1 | CASTVGDRVEEKLFF | TGTGCCAGCACCGTAGGGGACAGGGTAGAAGAAAAACTGTTTTTT
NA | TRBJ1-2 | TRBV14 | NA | CASSQAGRPPYGYTF | TGTGCCAGCAGCCAAGCAGGGCGACCTCCCTATGGCTACACCTTC
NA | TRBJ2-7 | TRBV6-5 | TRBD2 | CASRTGTSGYEQYF | TGTGCCAGCAGAACCGGGACTAGCGGTTACGAGCAGTACTTC
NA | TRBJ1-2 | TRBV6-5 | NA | CASSKGTFSYGYTF | TGTGCCAGCAGTAAAGGGACTTTTTCCTATGGCTACACCTTC
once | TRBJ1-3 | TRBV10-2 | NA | CASLREGLGNTIYF | TGCGCCAGCCTTCGGGAAGGGCTTGGAAACACCATATATTTT
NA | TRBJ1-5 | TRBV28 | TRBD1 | CASSSQDRMRQPQHF | TGTGCCAGCAGCAGCCAGGACAGGATGCGACAGCCCCAGCATTTT
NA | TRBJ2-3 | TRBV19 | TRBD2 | CASSIGIRLARSSDTQYF | TGTGCCAGTAGTATAGGGATACGACTAGCGCGATCATCAGATACGCAGTATTTT
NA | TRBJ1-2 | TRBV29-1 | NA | CSVELLLKAGYTF | TGCAGCGTTGAGTTACTATTAAAGGCTGGCTACACCTTC
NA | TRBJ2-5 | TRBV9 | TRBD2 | CASSVVAGGQETQYF | TGTGCCAGCAGCGTAGTAGCGGGAGGCCAAGAGACCCAGTACTTC
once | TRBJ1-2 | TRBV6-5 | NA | CASSYQRGYGYTF | TGTGCCAGCAGTTATCAGCGGGGCTATGGCTACACCTTC
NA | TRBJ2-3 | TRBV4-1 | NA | CASSQNPADTDTQYF | TGCGCCAGCAGCCAAAATCCTGCGGACACAGATACGCAGTATTTT
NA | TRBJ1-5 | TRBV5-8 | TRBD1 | CASTDRQGVSNQPQHF | TGTGCCAGCACGGATAGACAGGGCGTTAGCAATCAGCCCCAGCATTTT
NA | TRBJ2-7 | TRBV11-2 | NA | CASSPATVQDYEQYF | TGTGCCAGCAGCCCCGCGACAGTTCAGGACTACGAGCAGTACTTC
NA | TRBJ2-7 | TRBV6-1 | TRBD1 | CASSASATGGSEQYF | TGTGCCAGCAGTGCCTCCGCGACAGGGGGCTCCGAGCAGTACTTC
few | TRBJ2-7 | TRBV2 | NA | CASSAARRGSQYF | TGTGCCAGCAGTGCCGCCAGACGCGGATCGCAGTACTTC
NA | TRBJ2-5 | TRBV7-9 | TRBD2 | CASSFLAGWIETQYF | TGTGCCAGCAGCTTCCTAGCGGGGTGGATAGAGACCCAGTACTTC
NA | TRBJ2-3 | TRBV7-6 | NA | CASSRFPRGASDTQYF | TGTGCCAGCAGCAGATTCCCTCGGGGGGCCTCAGATACGCAGTATTTT
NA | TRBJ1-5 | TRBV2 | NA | CASSEEDGTGQPQHF | TGTGCCAGCAGTGAAGAAGACGGGACTGGACAGCCCCAGCATTTT
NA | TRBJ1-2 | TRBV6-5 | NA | CASSGGWDYGYTF | TGTGCCAGCAGTGGGGGCTGGGACTATGGCTACACCTTC
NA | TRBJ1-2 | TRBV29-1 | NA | CSVEGGGVYGYTF | TGCAGCGTTGAAGGGGGGGGCGTCTATGGCTACACCTTC
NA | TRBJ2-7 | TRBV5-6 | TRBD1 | CASSDIGTGGLYEQYF | TGTGCCAGCAGCGACATCGGGACAGGGGGACTCTACGAGCAGTACTTC